Described below is a single T cell receptor (beta chain) sequence and its context. As yet, its antigen is unknown. These data belong to a study of CD8+ T cells in alopecia areata. Sequencing used cDNA as its template, made by extracting RNA and reverse transcribing it. Produced via immunoSEQ multiplex PCR; TCRdb's table is partial and in-frame only. Among under 70,000 clones listed, around 96% were seen once. General study results and limits: Relative to normal scalp, lesional scalp, especially alopecia totalis/universalis, showed higher clonality.

From alopecia areata patients, lesional scalp punch biopsies and peripheral blood were collected. Trimming took off 0 bases at V and 2 bases at J, with 5 bases between the two ends. This CDR3 region has 13 residues. CDR1 and CDR2 from the germline V gene are MGHRA and YSYEKL. Sample: CD8+ T cells sorted from blood, taken at week 0. The chain links TRBV4-1 to TRBJ2-7; D remains unclear. The clonotype comes from a human donor with alopecia areata. The CDR3 bases are TGCGCCAGCAGCCAAGAATTCACCTACGAGCAGTACTTC. Its translation: CASSQEFTYEQYF.